The 26 T cell receptor beta chains below all came from one sample that was sequenced in a study of blood T cell repertoires in COVID-19. The table came from immunoSEQ multiplex PCR; TCRdb's copy has only in-frame clones and leaves some out. The profile shows 180,000 or so clones, around 82% of them singletons. The sequenced sample consisted of peripheral blood. Receptors were obtained from a woman aged 80 or older with acute or convalescent COVID-19.

This clone was found once. The chain combines TRBV14 with TRBJ1-2; TRBD1 aligns across 8 bases. The germline V gene has CDR1 SGHDN and CDR2 FVKESK. This CDR3 has 14 residues. The ends lost 4 bases at V and 6 bases at J; junction bases unmatched: 7. CDR3 residues: CASSPDRDGDGYTF. Here the CDR3 DNA reads TGTGCCAGCAGCCCGGACAGGGACGGGGATGGCTACACCTTC.

V gene TRBV19 combines with J gene TRBJ1-1; maybe TRBD1 (6 bases). This CDR3 has 18 residues. Trimming removed 5 bases at V and 1 base at J, with 23 bases between. Germline loops: CDR1 LNHDA, CDR2 SQIVND (reference sequence). CDR3 sequence reads: CASSAPGGARDTNTEAFF. The CDR3 DNA reads TGTGCCAGTAGTGCTCCCGGGGGGGCGAGGGATACGAACACTGAAGCTTTCTTT.

J is TRBJ2-7 and V is TRBV6-2 or TRBV6-3; D perhaps matches TRBD2 (7 bases). Trimming left V 2 bases short and J 6 bases short, with 14 bases between. The CDR3 extends over 14 amino acids. Germline V gene data show CDR1 as MNHEY and CDR2 as SVGEGT. In DNA, the CDR3 is TGTGCCAGCAGTTACCGCGGGGGCGCGGGCGAGCAGTACTTC. Translated: CASSYRGGAGEQYF.

This clone was seen more than once but under ten times. This chain connects TRBV3-1 (or the pseudogene TRBV3-2) to TRBJ1-2, with 8 nucleotides matching TRBD1. This CDR3 region has 14 residues. V was clipped by 4 bases and J by 7 bases; unmatched bases: 8. CDR1 and CDR2 (germline): LGHDT, YNNKEL (reference sequence). CDR3 sequence reads: CASSPGQGPLGYTF. CDR3 coding DNA: TGTGCCAGCAGCCCCGGACAGGGCCCTCTTGGCTACACCTTC.

The V gene is TRBV5-6, the J gene TRBJ1-1; TRBD1 matches 7 bases. Trimming took 5 bases from V and 5 from J; bases not matched to a gene: 6. Germline CDR1 is SGHDT and CDR2 is YYEEEE. The CDR3 has 13 residues. CDR3 sequence reads: CASSTGQPTEAFF. The CDR3 region has the DNA TGTGCCAGCAGTACGGGACAGCCAACTGAAGCTTTCTTT. The entire variable domain, with the rest obtained from reference TRBV5-6 and TRBJ1-1, is as follows: DAGVTQSPTHLIKTRGQQVTLRCSPKSGHDTVSWYQQALGQGPQFIFQYYEEEERQRGNFPDRFSGHQFPNYSSELNVNALLLGDSALYLCASSTGQPTEAFFGQGTRLTVV.

The chain recombines TRBV7-2 with TRBJ2-6; D is uncertain. Germline V gene lookup returns CDR1 SGHTA and CDR2 FQGNSA. This CDR3 has 15 amino acids. Trimming cost V 1 base and J 4 bases, with 8 bases left between them. CDR3 bases: TGTGCCAGCAGCTTAGATCAGTCCGGGGCCAACGTCCTGACTTTC. Protein sequence: CASSLDQSGANVLTF.

This clone was recorded only once. CDR3 residues: CASSRWAREQYF. CDR3 in DNA: TGTGCCAGCAGCCGCTGGGCCCGCGAGCAGTACTTC. The chain employs TRBV7-9 and TRBJ2-7, with no clear D. The ends were cut back, 5 bases at V and 6 bases at J, with 11 bases in the middle. The germline V gene has CDR1 SEHNR and CDR2 FQNEAQ (reference sequence). The CDR3 spans 12 residues.

The V gene is TRBV4-1, the J gene TRBJ1-5; maybe TRBD1 (6 bases). V was trimmed by 0 bases and J by 3 bases, leaving 18 bases between them. The CDR3 extends over 18 amino acids. Germline V gives CDR1 MGHRA, CDR2 YSYEKL. The CDR3 reads CASSQDPTRTVNNQPQHF. For the CDR3, the DNA is TGCGCCAGCAGCCAAGATCCTACCAGGACAGTGAACAATCAGCCCCAGCATTTT.

The chain links TRBV7-7 to TRBJ1-5, with D hard to call. This CDR3 has 13 amino acids. CDR1 and CDR2 from the germline V gene are SSHAT and FNYEAQ (reference sequence). V shed 1 base and J shed 4 bases, with 5 bases lying between them. For the CDR3, the DNA is TGTGCCAGCAGCTTAGGGCAGAATCAGCCCCAGCATTTT. Translation gives CASSLGQNQPQHF.

The chain employs TRBV7-2 and TRBJ1-2; D is undetermined. CDR1 and CDR2 (germline): SGHTA, FQGNSA. There are 16 residues in the CDR3. The ends were cut back, 3 bases at V and 2 bases at J, with 16 bases in the middle. CDR3 sequence: CASSFLNARSNYGYTF. For the CDR3, the DNA is TGTGCCAGCAGCTTCTTAAATGCCAGGTCCAACTATGGCTACACCTTC.

This chain joins TRBV28 and TRBJ2-3; 8 bases fit TRBD2. The CDR3 is made up of 16 amino acids. CDR1 MDHEN and CDR2 SYDVKM come from the germline V gene. J lost 3 bases, V lost 5 bases, and 10 bases had no gene match. The DNA for the CDR3 is TGTGCCAGCAGTCCTCCCGCCGGGACTAGTACAGATACGCAGTATTTT. Translating it yields CASSPPAGTSTDTQYF. Full variable domain (remainder filled in from reference TRBV28 and TRBJ2-3): DVKVTQSSRYLVKRTGEKVFLECVQDMDHENMFWYRQDPGLGLRLIYFSYDVKMKEKGDIPEGYSVSREKKERFSLILESASTNQTSMYLCASSPPAGTSTDTQYFGPGTRLTVL.

The chain combines TRBV12-5 with TRBJ1-2, with D possibly being TRBD1 (5 bases). CDR1 is LGHNT, CDR2 FRNRAP, per germline. This CDR3 has 15 residues. Trimming took 2 bases from V and 6 from J, leaving 16 bases between them. DNA of the CDR3: TGTGCTAGTGGTTTGCCCTTGGGGGGGACTAATGGCTACACCTTC. Protein product: CASGLPLGGTNGYTF.

V usage is TRBV4-1 and J usage is TRBJ1-2, with D possibly matching TRBD1 (5 bases). This CDR3 is built from 14 residues. The germline V gene has CDR1 MGHRA and CDR2 YSYEKL. The V end was cut by 6 bases, the J end by 4 bases, with 15 bases between. The CDR3 protein is CASRPPGETYGYTF. Here the CDR3 DNA reads TGCGCCAGCAGGCCCCCGGGGGAGACCTATGGCTACACCTTC.

This sequence joins TRBV30 and TRBJ1-5, with 7 positions matching TRBD1. Germline assignment: CDR1 GTSNPN and CDR2 SVGIG (reference sequence). The V and J ends lost 2 bases and 7 bases, in that order; junction bases with no gene match: 5. The CDR3 contains 13 residues. Here the CDR3 reads CAWSLTGDQPQHF. The CDR3, as DNA: TGTGCCTGGAGTCTCACAGGGGACCAGCCCCAGCATTTT.

The V and J genes are TRBV27 and TRBJ1-1, with D perhaps TRBD1 (5 bases). Germline CDR1 and CDR2: MNHEY and SMNVEV (reference sequence). Trimming pared 2 bases from V and 1 base from J, leaving 5 bases between. This CDR3 is built from 13 residues. CDR3 protein: CASSLRGNTEAFF. In DNA form, the CDR3 reads TGTGCCAGCAGTTTAAGGGGGAACACTGAAGCTTTCTTT.

The chain uses TRBV9 and TRBJ2-7, with 8 bases lining up with TRBD1. The CDR3 runs to 14 residues. V trimming: 4 bases; J trimming: 2 bases; junction bases outside the gene matches: 5. CDR1 SGDLS and CDR2 YYNGEE come from the germline V gene. CDR3 in DNA: TGTGCCAGCAGCAGACAGGGGAAGCCCTACGAGCAGTACTTC. Amino acid sequence: CASSRQGKPYEQYF.

The J gene is TRBJ1-6, the V gene TRBV19, with a possible D match to TRBD1 (5 bases). The CDR3 length is 14 residues. V was pared by 5 bases and J by 2 bases, with 7 bases between. Germline CDR1 LNHDA, CDR2 SQIVND (reference sequence). CDR3 nucleotide sequence: TGTGCCAGTAGTCCGGGGGCCTATAATTCACCCCTCCACTTT. This codes for CASSPGAYNSPLHF.

This chain links TRBV24-1 with TRBJ1-5, with D maybe TRBD1 (6 bases). This CDR3 region has 13 residues. Per germline, CDR1 KGHDR and CDR2 SFDVKD. The V and J ends lost 4 bases and 6 bases respectively, with 9 bases between them. CDR3 in amino acids: CATSERGGQPQHF. The CDR3 DNA sequence: TGTGCCACCAGTGAAAGGGGGGGTCAGCCCCAGCATTTT.

This sequence joins TRBV6-5 and TRBJ2-1; weak D call: TRBD2 (5 bases). Germline CDR1 reads MNHEY; CDR2 reads SVGAGI. The CDR3 consists of 10 residues. As DNA, the CDR3 is TGTGAATCGGAGGCGCATGAGCAGTTCTTC. It is translated as CESEAHEQFF.

V usage is TRBV10-2 and J usage is TRBJ2-2, with D uncertain. CDR1 WSHSY and CDR2 SAAADI come from the germline V gene. Trimming took off 8 bases at V and 5 bases at J, with 15 bases between the two ends. This CDR3 comprises 14 residues. CDR3 region: CASHLAGDTGELFF. CDR3 nucleotide sequence: TGCGCCAGCCACCTGGCCGGAGATACCGGGGAGCTGTTTTTT.

The chain uses TRBV10-3 and TRBJ1-1, with TRBD1 matching over 8 bases. The length of the CDR3 is 15 residues. The V segment lost 2 bases and the J segment 3 bases; nucleotides outside the gene matches: 5. In germline, CDR1 is ENHRY, CDR2 SYGVKD. In DNA form, the CDR3 reads TGTGCCATCAGTGAGCGAACAGGGGGGGACACTGAAGCTTTCTTT. It translates to CAISERTGGDTEAFF.

This clone occurred many times. The J gene is TRBJ2-5, the V gene TRBV12-3 or TRBV12-4; the D gene is possibly TRBD1 (6 bases). There are 11 residues in the CDR3. V shed 8 bases and J shed 5 bases, with 9 bases lying between them. In nucleotides, the CDR3 is TGTGCCAGCTCAGGGGTTGAGACCCAGTACTTC. Amino acids: CASSGVETQYF.

The CDR3 loop is CASSQERGDTQYF. The CDR3 DNA sequence: TGCGCCAGCAGCCAAGAAAGGGGGGATACGCAGTATTTT. The rearrangement links TRBV4-3 to TRBJ2-3; TRBD1 might be the D (6 bases). The V gene lost 0 bases and the J gene lost 6 bases, with 7 bases spanning the gap. This CDR3 spans 13 amino acids. Germline V lookup: CDR1 LGHNA, CDR2 YSLEER.

This clone was counted only a few times. The V and J genes are TRBV4-1 and TRBJ1-4; D possibly corresponds to TRBD1 (5 bases). Germline V gene data show CDR1 as MGHRA and CDR2 as YSYEKL. The CDR3 covers 15 residues. V was shortened by 0 bases and J by 8 bases, with 13 bases between the two germline ends. CDR3 in amino acids: CASSQDGAGWEKLFF. CDR3 in DNA: TGCGCCAGCAGCCAAGATGGGGCCGGATGGGAAAAACTGTTTTTT.

This chain joins TRBV5-6 and TRBJ2-7; possibly TRBD2 for D (5 bases). Germline-derived CDR1 and CDR2 are SGHDT and YYEEEE. The length of the CDR3 is 15 residues. The V end lost 3 bases, the J end lost 2 bases, and 15 bases lay between the germline ends. The DNA of the CDR3 is TGTGCCAGCAGCTCTTTTCGGAGGAGGCCCTACGAGCAGTACTTC. It is translated as CASSSFRRRPYEQYF.

This chain links TRBV24-1 with TRBJ2-1; D is perhaps TRBD2 (6 bases). The CDR3 runs 14 residues. V dropped 3 bases and J dropped 9 bases, with 14 bases sitting between them. Germline CDR1 reads KGHDR; CDR2 reads SFDVKD. CDR3 amino acids: CATSDPGGTREQFF. CDR3 DNA sequence: TGTGCCACCAGTGATCCTGGGGGGACCCGTGAGCAGTTCTTC.